This is a list of T cell receptor beta chains from one sample in a study of blood T cell repertoires in COVID-19. TCRdb keeps only in-frame clones here, not all; method: immunoSEQ multiplex PCR. Among some 98,000 clones, 65% to 90% were seen once, and the ten largest hold approximately 11%. Sample: peripheral blood. These receptors were obtained from an older man with active or convalescent COVID-19. Both conserved end residues are part of each CDR3. D genes are given only for firm matches. Part of the rows lack a size; the others show once, few, many or a class for expanded clones.

V	J	D	size	DNA	CDR3
TRBV9	TRBJ1-4	.	.	TGTGCCAGCAGCGTCACCGGACAGTGGGGAAATGAAAAACTGTTTTTT	CASSVTGQWGNEKLFF
TRBV5-1	TRBJ2-7	TRBD1	.	TGCGCCAGCAGCTTGGAGGGGACAGGGATACTCGAGCAGTACTTC	CASSLEGTGILEQYF
TRBV2	TRBJ1-2	.	.	TGTGCCAGCGGGCAGGAAGCTAACTATGGCTACACCTTC	CASGQEANYGYTF
TRBV7-8	TRBJ1-6	.	many	TGTGCCAGCAGTCAGGGAGGAAGATCACCCCTCCACTTT	CASSQGGRSPLHF
TRBV7-2	TRBJ2-5	TRBD1	.	TGTGCCAGCAGTTTCCCAGGGGGCTTTGAGACCCAGTACTTC	CASSFPGGFETQYF
TRBV20-1	TRBJ1-1	.	.	TGCAGTGCTAGAGTCGAGGAAGCTTTCTTT	CSARVEEAFF
TRBV2	TRBJ2-5	.	.	TGTGCCAGCAGCCAGTCCCAAGAGACCCAGTACTTC	CASSQSQETQYF
TRBV19	TRBJ1-5	.	once	TGTGCCAGTAGTCCAGGGCCATCCTCCTGGTTTTATCAGCCCCAGCATTTT	CASSPGPSSWFYQPQHF
TRBV5-1	TRBJ1-2	TRBD1	.	TGCGCCAGCAGCAGACGGGACAGTTCTGATGGCTACACCTTC	CASSRRDSSDGYTF
TRBV10-3	TRBJ2-2	TRBD1	.	TGTGCCATCAAGGGACAGGGAAACACCGGGGAGCTGTTTTTT	CAIKGQGNTGELFF
TRBV24-1	TRBJ2-2	TRBD1	few	TGTGCCACCAGTGCCGGGACAGGGTGGGACACCGGGGAGCTGTTTTTT	CATSAGTGWDTGELFF
TRBV5-1	TRBJ2-7	.	.	TGCGCCAGCAGCTTGACAGGCTACGAGCAGTACTTC	CASSLTGYEQYF
TRBV10-3	TRBJ2-3	TRBD1	.	TGTGCCATCTCGACAGGGGCGATCACAGATACGCAGTATTTT	CAISTGAITDTQYF
TRBV10-3	TRBJ2-7	.	.	TGTGCCATCAGTGAGTCAGACTTTTTTGAGCAGTACTTC	CAISESDFFEQYF
TRBV30	TRBJ2-1	TRBD1	.	TGTGCCTGGGCACCCCCGACAGGGTTGGTGAATGAGCAGTTCTTC	CAWAPPTGLVNEQFF
TRBV6-5	TRBJ2-7	.	few	TGTGCCAGCAGAGAGGGGGCCTACGAGCAGTACTTC	CASREGAYEQYF
TRBV18	TRBJ1-1	.	.	TGTGCCAGCTCACCATCCCGACAGAACACTGAAGCTTTCTTT	CASSPSRQNTEAFF
TRBV5-5	TRBJ1-5	.	.	TGTGCCAGCAGTAAAGACGGGGCAGGGGATCAGCCCCAGCATTTT	CASSKDGAGDQPQHF
TRBV6-5	TRBJ1-5	.	.	TGTGCCAGCACTGGACAGTATAGCAATCAGCCCCAGCATTTT	CASTGQYSNQPQHF
TRBV5-6	TRBJ2-1	.	few	TGTGCCAGCAGCTTAGGAGGGGATTGGTACAATGAGCAGTTCTTC	CASSLGGDWYNEQFF
TRBV12-5	TRBJ2-3	.	.	TGTGCTAGTGGGGAGGGACCAAGCACAGATACGCAGTATTTT	CASGEGPSTDTQYF
TRBV5-1	TRBJ1-2	TRBD1	.	TGCGCCAGCAGCCTGGGACAGGGAACATATGGCTACACCTTC	CASSLGQGTYGYTF
TRBV19	TRBJ2-7	.	few	TGTGCCAGCTCAGGGATGCCTAGCTCCTACGAGCAGTACTTC	CASSGMPSSYEQYF
TRBV11-3	TRBJ1-1	.	.	TGTGCCAGCAGCTTACCGGGCACTGAAGCTTTCTTT	CASSLPGTEAFF
TRBV7-9	TRBJ2-3	TRBD1	once	TGTGCCAGCAGCTTTGAAGGGGGCCCTTACACAGATACGCAGTATTTT	CASSFEGGPYTDTQYF
TRBV6-5	TRBJ1-2	TRBD1	.	TGTGCCAGCAGGGGCTTCGGACAGGCTAACTATGGCTACACCTTC	CASRGFGQANYGYTF
TRBV25-1	TRBJ1-4	.	once	TGTGCCAGCAGTGAATATCAGCTAGCAACTAATGAAAAACTGTTTTTT	CASSEYQLATNEKLFF
TRBV6-1	TRBJ2-5	.	.	TGTGCCAGCAGTGAACTAGAAGAGACCCAGTACTTC	CASSELEETQYF
TRBV9	TRBJ1-2	.	.	TGTGCCAGCAGCCCCGGGGGGAGCTATGGCTACACCTTC	CASSPGGSYGYTF
TRBV19	TRBJ1-5	TRBD1	once	TGTGCCTCACAAGTCCCGGGACAGGGAGGGCAGCCCCAGCATTTT	CASQVPGQGGQPQHF
TRBV6-1	TRBJ2-7	.	.	TGTGCCAGCAGTGAGTTAACGGGGGGCTTAGGGGAGCAGTACTTC	CASSELTGGLGEQYF
TRBV6-4	TRBJ2-5	TRBD2	.	TGTGCCAGCAGTGACCCAGCGGGGGCTGGAGAGACCCAGTACTTC	CASSDPAGAGETQYF
TRBV11-2	TRBJ1-5	.	once	TGTGCCAGCAGCCCCGATCCGGGGAATCAGCCCCAGCATTTT	CASSPDPGNQPQHF
TRBV7-6	TRBJ2-1	.	.	TGTGCCAGCAGCTTACCTTTCAGGGACAATGAGCAGTTCTTC	CASSLPFRDNEQFF
TRBV6-6	TRBJ2-1	.	few	TGTGCCAGCAGTACCCCTCGCCAGGCCCCCTACAATGAGCAGTTCTTC	CASSTPRQAPYNEQFF
TRBV5-1	TRBJ1-1	TRBD1	.	TGCGCCAGCAGCCCGACAGGGGGCGCGGATGAAGCTTTCTTT	CASSPTGGADEAFF
TRBV21-1	TRBJ1-5	.	.	TGTGCCAGCAGCAGGACTCCTTTATGTCCCCAGCATTTT	CASSRTPLCPQHF
TRBV6-5	TRBJ1-6	TRBD1	.	TGTGCCAGCAGTTACACCAACAGGGGTAATTCACCCCTCCACTTT	CASSYTNRGNSPLHF
TRBV6-6	TRBJ2-2	.	.	TGTGCCAGCAGTTACGACAAGGTCGGGGAGCTGTTTTTT	CASSYDKVGELFF
TRBV12-3/TRBV12-4	TRBJ2-7	.	.	TGTGCCAGCAGCTCCCGAGGGGGCTACGAGCAGTACTTC	CASSSRGGYEQYF
TRBV15	TRBJ2-6	.	.	TGTGCCACCAGCAGGTACCGGACAGCGAGGGACTCTGGGGCCAACGTCCTGACTTTC	CATSRYRTARDSGANVLTF
TRBV11-3	TRBJ1-2	.	.	TGTGCCAGCAGCCTTGGAGGGGCCTATGGCTACACCTTC	CASSLGGAYGYTF
TRBV10-1	TRBJ2-6	TRBD1	few	TGCGCCAGCAGTCGTAGGGACAGGGAGCCCTCTGGGGCCAACGTCCTGACTTTC	CASSRRDREPSGANVLTF
TRBV3-1/TRBV3-2	TRBJ2-1	TRBD2	.	TGTGCCAGCAGCTCCCGAATAGCGGGATACAATGAGCAGTTCTTC	CASSSRIAGYNEQFF
TRBV12-3/TRBV12-4	TRBJ1-5	.	.	TGTGCCAGCACCCACAGTGATCAGCCCCAGCATTTT	CASTHSDQPQHF
TRBV27	TRBJ2-2	.	.	TGTGCCAGCAGTTGGGGGGGCCGAACCGGGGAGCTGTTTTTT	CASSWGGRTGELFF
TRBV29-1	TRBJ2-5	TRBD1	once	TGCGTCTACAGGGGGTACCAAGAGACCCAGTACTTC	CVYRGYQETQYF
TRBV6-5	TRBJ1-2	.	.	TGTGCCAGCAGTCCTAAGACAGACTATGGCTACACCTTC	CASSPKTDYGYTF
TRBV3-1/TRBV3-2	TRBJ1-4	.	.	TGTGCCAGCAGCCAACAGGGAAAGCATGAAAAACTGTTTTTT	CASSQQGKHEKLFF
TRBV7-9	TRBJ2-7	.	few	TGTGCCAGCAGCTTAGGGGCAAGCTCCTACGAGCAGTACTTC	CASSLGASSYEQYF
TRBV5-4	TRBJ2-7	TRBD2	.	TGTGCCAGCAGTCTTAGCGGGGGAACCTACGAGCAGTACTTC	CASSLSGGTYEQYF
TRBV19	TRBJ2-7	.	.	TGTGCCAGTAGTATAGGGACAGCAGACTTACTGGACGAGCAGTACTTC	CASSIGTADLLDEQYF
TRBV7-9	TRBJ2-5	.	few	TGTGCCAGCAGCTCGGGCAGGGGTACACAAGAGACCCAGTACTTC	CASSSGRGTQETQYF
TRBV7-2	TRBJ1-4	.	.	TGTGCCAGCAGTCCAGAAATGCCAGAAAAACTGTTTTTT	CASSPEMPEKLFF